These T cell receptor beta chains were read from a single sample in a study of molecular identifiers for immune sequencing clone quantification. TCRdb analysed the PCR reads with MiXCR anew, one entry per CDR3 protein. The repertoire has hundreds of thousands of distinct CDR3 sequences, approximately 24% of them found once; the top ten carry about 0.8%. What was sequenced was naive CD8+ T cells from blood, with Jurkat cell RNA spiked in. The receptors derive from a human donor in good health. Some libraries in this study had Jurkat cell RNA spiked in. The CDR3 runs from the conserved cysteine through the conserved F or W. Each record gives: clone size, V gene, J gene, D gene, CDR3 protein, CDR3 DNA. D genes are given only for firm matches. Clone sizes are given selectively: once, few, many, or a class where the clone is expanded.

size: .; V: TRBV6-2/TRBV6-3; J: TRBJ1-1; D: .; CDR3: CASSLNIRGGNEAFF; DNA: TGTGCCAGCAGCCTGAACATCAGGGGTGGAAATGAAGCTTTCTTT
size: many; V: TRBV7-9; J: TRBJ1-1; D: .; CDR3: CASSFRPEAFF; DNA: TGTGCCAGCAGCTTCAGGCCTGAAGCTTTCTTT
size: many; V: TRBV19; J: TRBJ1-2; D: .; CDR3: CASSLGPYGYTF; DNA: TGTGCCAGTAGTCTAGGTCCGTATGGCTACACCTTC
size: .; V: TRBV7-7; J: TRBJ2-5; D: .; CDR3: CASSLGAGGEETQYF; DNA: TGTGCCAGCAGCTTGGGAGCGGGCGGGGAAGAGACCCAGTACTTC
size: .; V: TRBV5-6; J: TRBJ2-1; D: .; CDR3: CASSPGPGAYNAPFF; DNA: TGTGCCAGCAGCCCAGGCCCGGGGGCCTACAATGCGCCGTTCTTC
size: few; V: TRBV6-2/TRBV6-3; J: TRBJ2-5; D: TRBD2; CDR3: CASMDLFGGGQETQYF; DNA: TGTGCCAGCATGGACTTGTTCGGGGGGGGACAAGAGACCCAGTACTTC
size: few; V: TRBV27; J: TRBJ2-7; D: .; CDR3: CASSHILPNGVTTYEQYF; DNA: TGTGCCAGCAGTCATATACTCCCTAATGGGGTGACGACCTACGAGCAGTACTTC
size: few; V: TRBV5-5; J: TRBJ1-1; D: .; CDR3: CASSFSGIGTEAFF; DNA: TGTGCCAGCAGCTTTTCGGGAATCGGGACTGAAGCTTTCTTT
size: many; V: TRBV7-6; J: TRBJ1-1; D: .; CDR3: CASTATDMNTEAFF; DNA: TGTGCCAGCACCGCGACAGATATGAACACTGAAGCTTTCTTT
size: .; V: TRBV5-1; J: TRBJ1-3; D: .; CDR3: CASSLATGVSSGNTIYF; DNA: TGCGCCAGCAGCTTGGCGACAGGCGTGAGCTCTGGAAACACCATATATTTT
size: many; V: TRBV5-1; J: TRBJ2-5; D: TRBD2; CDR3: CASRLTSGRLETQYF; DNA: TGCGCCAGCAGGTTAACTAGCGGGAGGCTAGAGACCCAGTACTTC
size: .; V: TRBV27; J: TRBJ2-1; D: .; CDR3: CASSTTGPNEQLF; DNA: TGTGCCAGCAGTACAACAGGGCCCAATGAGCAGCTCTTC
size: .; V: TRBV7-6; J: TRBJ2-7; D: TRBD2; CDR3: CASSENSGGAGNEQYF; DNA: TGTGCCAGCAGTGAAAATAGCGGGGGGGCCGGAAACGAGCAGTACTTC
size: many; V: TRBV7-8; J: TRBJ1-5; D: .; CDR3: CARTRSDGNQPQHF; DNA: TGTGCCCGGACAAGGTCGGATGGCAATCAGCCCCAGCATTTT
size: .; V: TRBV27; J: TRBJ2-1; D: TRBD1; CDR3: CASSLPGGGYNEQFF; DNA: TGTGCCAGCAGTTTACCAGGGGGCGGATACAATGAGCAGTTCTTC
size: .; V: TRBV21-1; J: TRBJ1-1; D: .; CDR3: CASSKGDSRIMNTEAFF; DNA: TGTGCCAGCAGCAAAGGGGACAGTAGGATCATGAACACTGAAGCTTTCTTT
size: many; V: TRBV28; J: TRBJ2-6; D: .; CDR3: CASSFPEPTSSGANVLTF; DNA: TGTGCCAGCAGTTTCCCGGAACCTACAAGCTCTGGGGCCAACGTCCTGACTTTC
size: .; V: TRBV27; J: TRBJ2-7; D: .; CDR3: CASSLSGVYRYEQYF; DNA: TGTGCCAGCAGTTTATCCGGCGTGTACCGCTACGAGCAGTACTTC
size: many; V: TRBV29-1; J: TRBJ2-1; D: .; CDR3: CSVVVGLSEQFF; DNA: TGCAGCGTTGTGGTCGGACTCTCGGAGCAGTTCTTC
size: .; V: TRBV9; J: TRBJ2-2; D: TRBD2; CDR3: CASSEGTSGANTGELFF; DNA: TGTGCCAGCAGCGAGGGGACTAGCGGGGCAAACACCGGGGAGCTGTTTTTT
size: few; V: TRBV16; J: TRBJ1-6; D: .; CDR3: CASSRSPSGGSPLHF; DNA: TGTGCCAGCAGCCGGTCGCCCAGCGGGGGGTCACCCCTCCACTTT
size: .; V: TRBV10-2; J: TRBJ2-7; D: .; CDR3: CASSEWSSYEQYF; DNA: TGCGCCAGCAGTGAGTGGAGTTCCTACGAGCAGTACTTC
size: few; V: TRBV18; J: TRBJ2-7; D: .; CDR3: CASSPDAWRGVGDYEQYF; DNA: TGTGCCAGCTCACCAGATGCCTGGAGGGGGGTTGGGGACTATGAGCAGTACTTC
size: many; V: TRBV6-5; J: TRBJ2-7; D: TRBD1; CDR3: CASSYRTGGSEVEQYF; DNA: TGTGCCAGCAGTTACAGGACAGGGGGCAGTGAAGTCGAGCAGTACTTC
size: few; V: TRBV30; J: TRBJ2-3; D: TRBD2; CDR3: CAWSVVGGADTQYF; DNA: TGTGCCTGGAGTGTAGTGGGGGGGGCAGATACGCAGTATTTT
size: few; V: TRBV7-6; J: TRBJ2-7; D: TRBD1; CDR3: CASSLGQGGNEQYF; DNA: TGTGCCAGCAGCTTAGGACAGGGGGGGAACGAGCAGTACTTC
size: few; V: TRBV6-1; J: TRBJ2-7; D: TRBD1; CDR3: CASRGDRGYTSYEQYF; DNA: TGTGCCAGCAGAGGGGACAGGGGGTATACCTCCTACGAGCAGTACTTC
size: few; V: TRBV6-2/TRBV6-3; J: TRBJ2-3; D: TRBD1; CDR3: CASSYSADRGPTDTQYF; DNA: TGTGCCAGCAGTTACTCGGCTGACAGGGGCCCCACAGATACGCAGTATTTT
size: many; V: TRBV12-3/TRBV12-4; J: TRBJ1-1; D: TRBD1; CDR3: CASKPGQTSTTEAFF; DNA: TGTGCCAGCAAACCGGGACAGACATCTACCACTGAAGCTTTCTTT
size: .; V: TRBV14; J: TRBJ2-2; D: TRBD2; CDR3: CASSPLAGAPPRTGELFF; DNA: TGTGCCAGCAGCCCCTTGGCGGGAGCTCCTCCGCGTACCGGGGAGCTGTTTTTT
size: .; V: TRBV2; J: TRBJ2-7; D: .; CDR3: CASSGGNRESLGQYF; DNA: TGTGCCAGCAGTGGCGGCAACAGGGAGAGTCTAGGGCAGTACTTC
size: many; V: TRBV12-5; J: TRBJ1-2; D: TRBD1; CDR3: CASGFGQGAQGGYTF; DNA: TGTGCTAGTGGTTTCGGACAGGGGGCGCAAGGCGGCTACACCTTC
size: .; V: TRBV20-1; J: TRBJ2-2; D: .; CDR3: CSARDYTGELFF; DNA: TGCAGTGCTAGAGATTACACCGGGGAGCTGTTTTTT
size: many; V: TRBV7-9; J: TRBJ2-7; D: TRBD2; CDR3: CASSSPGSGRNHEQYF; DNA: TGTGCCAGCAGCTCCCCGGGTAGCGGGAGGAACCACGAGCAGTACTTC
size: .; V: TRBV19; J: TRBJ2-3; D: .; CDR3: CASSIATRSSIDTQYF; DNA: TGTGCCAGTAGTATCGCAACTAGATCAAGCATAGATACGCAGTATTTT
size: few; V: TRBV11-2; J: TRBJ2-5; D: .; CDR3: CASSSVGTDEETQYF; DNA: TGTGCCAGCAGCTCGGTAGGGACGGATGAGGAGACCCAGTACTTC
size: .; V: TRBV11-2; J: TRBJ2-7; D: .; CDR3: CASSPPTRSTYEQYF; DNA: TGTGCCAGCAGCCCGCCCACCCGCAGCACCTACGAGCAGTACTTC
size: .; V: TRBV6-5; J: TRBJ1-6; D: TRBD1; CDR3: CASSSGTDSSPLHF; DNA: TGTGCCAGTAGTTCCGGGACAGATAGTTCACCCCTCCACTTT
size: few; V: TRBV27; J: TRBJ2-3; D: .; CDR3: CASRLLPGPLSDTDTQYF; DNA: TGTGCCAGCAGACTACTACCGGGACCCTTAAGCGACACAGATACGCAGTATTTT
size: .; V: TRBV25-1; J: TRBJ1-4; D: .; CDR3: CASSEWLGPNEKLFF; DNA: TGTGCCAGCAGTGAATGGTTAGGGCCTAATGAAAAACTGTTTTTT